The clone carrying this T cell receptor (beta chain) occurred many times. Its antigen is unidentified. V was cut by 0 bases and J by 2 bases, with 15 bases left in between. Germline CDR1 reads SEHNR; CDR2 reads FQNEAQ (reference sequence). The CDR3 is 17 amino acids. The source of the sample is a study of early T cells in non-severe SARS-CoV-2 infection. For the study at large: The chains were unpaired, and the sequenced material was bulk RNA from unsorted whole blood. Study outcomes and limitations: Using VDJdb, the matching emphasized anti-spike CD8 responses while missing private and CD4 specificities.

Individually, cDNA molecules had unique molecular identifiers attached to them. TCRdb reanalysed the 5' RACE reads using MiXCR and keeps one entry per CDR3 protein. The data show fewer than 35,000 distinct CDR3 sequences, around 4% seen once. The rearrangement joins TRBV7-9 to TRBJ2-3; TRBD2 might be the D (6 bases). The sequenced sample was whole blood. This clonotype originated in an adult who was a healthcare worker with PCR-confirmed SARS-CoV-2 infection or an uninfected control (not recorded which). The CDR3, as DNA: TGTGCCAGCAGCTTAGCGGGCGGGGTCTCGCACACAGATACGCAGTATTTT. This gives the protein CASSLAGGVSHTDTQYF.